The clone carrying this T cell receptor beta chain was seen a few times. Germline-derived CDR1 and CDR2 are LNHDA and SQIVND (reference sequence). The CDR3 has 12 amino acids. V lost 3 bases, J lost 7 bases, and 6 bases lay in between. These data come from a study of tumor and adjacent non-tumor tissue in lung cancer. Study details: There were 11 to 13 adenocarcinoma, a couple of squamous cell carcinoma and 1 small cell lung cancer cases.

The library came from three nested PCR rounds adapted from ARM-PCR protocols. TCRdb passed the multiplex PCR reads through MiXCR, listing each CDR3 protein once. The data contain 50,000 to 60,000 distinct CDR3 sequences, 74% of them singletons. This sample's RNA came from whole unsorted tissue. The normal lung tissue was taken more than 3 cm from the tumor edge. The genes are TRBV19 and TRBJ2-2; no firm D call. This TCR was sampled from a woman aged 55-69 years with non-small cell lung cancer. Sample: distant non-tumor lung tissue. CDR3: CASSIPGGELFF. For the CDR3, the DNA is TGTGCCAGTAGTATCCCCGGCGGGGAGCTGTTTTTT.